This T cell receptor (beta chain) stems from a study of blood T cell repertoires in COVID-19. Germline CDR1 LGHNA, CDR2 YNFKEQ. J gave up 5 bases and V 0 bases, and 6 bases lay outside the gene matches. The CDR3 runs 15 residues. Clones were sequenced by immunoSEQ multiplex PCR, and TCRdb holds only the in-frame ones, with some missing. This table holds approximately 200,000 clones, more than 65% found once. The rearrangement uses TRBV4-2 and TRBJ2-5, with 7 bases identical to TRBD2. Sequenced input: peripheral blood. This receptor was taken from a woman under 40 who had recovered from COVID-19. CDR3 in amino acids: CASSQEASGAETQYF. The DNA of the CDR3 is TGTGCCAGCAGCCAAGAGGCTAGCGGAGCGGAGACCCAGTACTTC.